This T cell receptor (beta chain) derives from a study of blood T cell repertoires in COVID-19. Study summary: COVID-19 samples, acute and convalescent, were from the United States, Italy and Spain.

In the source study's methods: Reference gene primer amplification gave nucleated cell count estimates. The table came from immunoSEQ multiplex PCR; TCRdb's copy has only in-frame clones and leaves some out. The D gene and trimming were derived from the DNA, and the V and J assignments and clone size from that table. Of over 150,000 clones in the sample, over 75% were seen once. During active infection, Seattle patients enrolled and were then monitored through disease. CDR3 size: 17 residues. The V and J ends lost 1 base and 2 bases, in that order; junction bases with no gene match: 7. CDR1 is SNHLY, CDR2 FYNNEI, per germline. This clone has just one count.

The sequence was collected from a man over 45 with COVID-19, enrolled during active disease. Sequences were obtained from peripheral blood. This sequence joins TRBV2 and TRBJ2-1; 8 positions agree with TRBD2. The CDR3 sequence is CASSEVGAGGPYNEQFF. The CDR3 region has the DNA TGTGCCAGCAGTGAAGTAGGGGCGGGAGGTCCCTACAATGAGCAGTTCTTC.